Below are 21 T cell receptor beta chains sequenced from a single sample in a study of T cells in Graves' hyperthyroidism and ophthalmopathy. RNA transcripts served as the template for amplifying TCR beta CDR3 regions. An initial round of RT-PCR targeting the TCR CDR3 relied on the HTBI primer set. TCRdb re-called the multiplex PCR reads with MiXCR, one entry per CDR3 protein. This table has hundreds of thousands of distinct CDR3 sequences, about 15% appearing once. What was sequenced was blood. The receptor set was obtained from a man between 18 and 35 years old with Graves' ophthalmopathy.

This clonotype was counted ten times or more. The rearrangement links TRBV6-1 to TRBJ2-1, with 13 nucleotides matching TRBD2. Germline lookup yields CDR1 MNHNS and CDR2 SASEGT. The CDR3 is 16 residues long. The V gene end was trimmed by 5 bases and the J gene end by 2 bases; junction bases not matched to a gene: 3. CDR3 residues: CASSLTSGGAYNEQFF. The CDR3 nucleotides read TGTGCCAGCAGTCTTACTAGCGGGGGGGCCTACAATGAGCAGTTCTTC.

The chain employs TRBV10-2 and TRBJ1-3, with TRBD1 matching over 11 bases. Losses at the gene ends were 4 bases for V and 1 base for J; bases not matched to a gene: 6. Germline V gene sequence: CDR1 WSHSY, CDR2 SAAADI. This CDR3 comprises 17 residues. The CDR3 region has the DNA TGCGCCAGCAGTGCCGACCGGGACAGGGGGTCTGGAAACACCATATATTTT. This codes for CASSADRDRGSGNTIYF.

At least ten counts were recorded for this clonotype. The rearrangement links TRBV7-9 to TRBJ2-4; a weak D match, TRBD2 (6 bases). The CDR3 sequence is 15 residues long. CDR1 SEHNR and CDR2 FQNEAQ come from the germline V gene (reference sequence). V was cut by 2 bases and J by 6 bases, with 14 bases left in between. The CDR3 is CASSLLRERGNIQYF. CDR3 bases: TGTGCCAGCAGCTTACTTCGGGAGCGAGGAAACATTCAGTACTTC.

This clonotype was seen repeatedly, ten times or more. The V and J genes are TRBV7-2 and TRBJ2-2, with D possibly matching TRBD2 (5 bases). Germline assignment: CDR1 SGHTA and CDR2 FQGNSA. Trimming removed 5 bases at V and 7 bases at J, with 14 bases between. The CDR3 runs to 14 residues. The CDR3 sequence: CASSHDYHGGELFF. In DNA form, the CDR3 reads TGTGCCAGCAGCCATGACTACCACGGCGGGGAGCTGTTTTTT.

This clonotype has ten or more counts. This rearrangement joins TRBV12-3 or TRBV12-4 to TRBJ2-7; D is ambiguous. V lost 6 bases to trimming and J lost 6 bases, with 12 bases between them. The CDR3 contains 12 residues. Here the CDR3 reads CASSPFSREQYF. The CDR3 DNA reads TGTGCCAGCAGCCCCTTTTCTCGCGAGCAGTACTTC.

The chain uses TRBV15 and TRBJ2-7; D not certain. Per germline, CDR1 LNHNV and CDR2 YYDKDF (reference sequence). The V end was cut by 0 bases, the J end by 1 base, with 10 bases between. This CDR3 has 15 residues. CDR3 region: CATSRDGRVSYEQYF. The CDR3 DNA is TGTGCCACCAGCAGAGATGGTAGGGTTTCCTACGAGCAGTACTTC. The complete variable domain, with remaining parts taken from reference TRBV15 and TRBJ2-7, reads DAMVIQNPRYQVTQFGKPVTLSCSQTLNHNVMYWYQQKSSQAPKLLFHYYDKDFNNEADTPDNFQSRRPNTSFCFLDIRSPGLGDTAMYLCATSRDGRVSYEQYFGPGTRLTVT.

The CDR3 coding sequence is TGTGCCAGCAGTTCCTCGGGACTGAAACCCTACGAGCAGTACTTC. Translating it yields CASSSSGLKPYEQYF. This chain links TRBV12-3 or TRBV12-4 with TRBJ2-7; TRBD2 is a possible D gene (6 bases). The V end lost 4 bases, the J end lost 2 bases, and 15 bases lay between the germline ends. The CDR3 has 15 residues.

A few counts support this clonotype. The gene calls are TRBV2 and TRBJ2-3; tentative D call: TRBD2 (5 bases). V was pared by 10 bases and J by 3 bases, with 14 bases between. The V gene's germline CDR1 is SNHLY and CDR2 FYNNEI. The CDR3 extends over 13 amino acids. This chain's CDR3 is CATLEGLTDTQYF. CDR3 nucleotide sequence: TGTGCCACCTTAGAGGGCCTGACAGATACGCAGTATTTT.

The chain carries TRBV30 and TRBJ1-5; D not resolved. The CDR3 is 12 residues long. V lost 4 bases and J 6 bases, leaving 10 bases between the germline ends. Germline CDR1 is GTSNPN and CDR2 is SVGIG (reference sequence). The DNA of the CDR3 is TGTGCCTGGACCCCCGCGGGTCAGCCCCAGCATTTT. This sequence encodes CAWTPAGQPQHF.

There are a few counts of this clonotype. The CDR3 loop reads CASADREPVYNYGYTF. The DNA of the CDR3 is TGCGCCAGCGCCGACAGGGAGCCCGTCTATAACTATGGCTACACCTTC. The chain joins TRBV4-1 to TRBJ1-2; 7 nucleotides match TRBD1. The CDR3 totals 16 residues. In germline, CDR1 is MGHRA, CDR2 YSYEKL. The trim removed 8 bases at V and 1 base at J, leaving 13 bases unmatched.

This clonotype was detected ten times or more. This rearrangement joins TRBV7-2 to TRBJ2-1, with 10 positions matching TRBD2. The CDR3 is made up of 15 amino acids. Germline CDR1 SGHTA, CDR2 FQGNSA. J lost 2 bases, V lost 4 bases, and 2 bases had no gene match. Here the CDR3 reads CASSSSGSAYNEQFF. CDR3 bases: TGTGCCAGCAGCTCTAGCGGGAGTGCCTACAATGAGCAGTTCTTC.

The genes are TRBV3-1 and TRBJ2-1; 11 bases are a match to TRBD2. Judging by the DNA end, TRBJ2-7 fits better; the J call may be wrong. This CDR3 is built from 15 residues. The V gene's germline CDR1 is LGHDT and CDR2 YNNKEL (reference sequence). CDR3 sequence: CASSGSGGAINEQYF. CDR3 bases: TGTGCCAGTTCGGGTAGCGGGGGGGCCATCAATGAGCAGTACTTC.

This clonotype appeared many times. The chain carries TRBV4-1 and TRBJ2-1, with 12 bases that match TRBD2. With V trimmed by 0 bases and J by 4 bases, 4 bases remained unmatched. This CDR3 is 17 amino acids long. In germline, CDR1 is MGHRA, CDR2 YSYEKL. In DNA form, the CDR3 reads TGCGCCAGCAGCCAAGATCCCACTAGCGGGAGGTACAATGAGCAGTTCTTC. This encodes CASSQDPTSGRYNEQFF.

The chain is built from TRBV28 and TRBJ2-5; TRBD1 matches at 12 bases. J lost 7 bases, V lost 5 bases, and 8 bases had no gene match. The CDR3 spans 15 residues. From germline, CDR1 is MDHEN and CDR2 SYDVKM. The CDR3 spells CASSPGTGGPPTQYF. In DNA form, the CDR3 reads TGTGCCAGCAGTCCTGGGACAGGGGGCCCTCCGACCCAGTACTTC. Full variable domain (missing parts from reference TRBV28 and TRBJ2-5): DVKVTQSSRYLVKRTGEKVFLECVQDMDHENMFWYRQDPGLGLRLIYFSYDVKMKEKGDIPEGYSVSREKKERFSLILESASTNQTSMYLCASSPGTGGPPTQYFGPGTRLLVL.

Worth noting for this clonotype: A much larger clone sits a single nucleotide away, making a read error possible. The gene calls are TRBV2 and TRBJ1-1; perhaps TRBD1 as D (6 bases). Germline V gives CDR1 SNHLY, CDR2 FYNNEI. Trimming cost V 7 bases and J 5 bases, with 14 bases left between them. The CDR3 is 13 amino acids. The CDR3 DNA sequence: TGTGCCAGCACACGGGGGGCTTGGACTGAAGCTTTCTTT. Protein product: CASTRGAWTEAFF.

The chain has TRBV6-6 and TRBJ2-4; D is possibly TRBD2 (6 bases). The CDR3 runs to 19 residues. Per germline, CDR1 MNHNY and CDR2 SVGAGI (reference sequence). Trimming cost V 0 bases and J 2 bases, with 20 bases left between them. Here the CDR3 DNA reads TGTGCCAGCAGTTACTCGATGGATGGCGGGGATGGAACCAAAAACATTCAGTACTTC. Translated: CASSYSMDGGDGTKNIQYF.

Of note for this clonotype: Because it lacks the conserved phenylalanine or tryptophan at the end, this CDR3 is likely a read error. V gene TRBV6-2 or TRBV6-3 combines with J gene TRBJ1-2; D is ambiguous. Trimming stripped 6 bases from V and 5 bases from J, with 13 bases between. The CDR3 loop spans 13 amino acids. CDR1 and CDR2 (germline): MNHEY, SVGEGT. CDR3 bases: TGTGCCAGCAGCGAACGGGCAAATTATGGCTACACCTTA. Encoded protein: CASSERANYGYTL.

This clonotype was observed a few times. V and J are TRBV5-6 and TRBJ1-2; a possible D gene is TRBD1 (5 bases). The V and J ends lost 0 bases and 10 bases respectively, with 19 bases between them. There are 15 residues in the CDR3. In germline, CDR1 is SGHDT, CDR2 YYEEEE. CDR3 in amino acids: CASSLAGSGSVDYTF. The CDR3, as DNA: TGTGCCAGCAGCTTGGCGGGGTCAGGGTCAGTAGACTACACCTTC. The full variable domain, completed using reference TRBV5-6 and TRBJ1-2, is DAGVTQSPTHLIKTRGQQVTLRCSPKSGHDTVSWYQQALGQGPQFIFQYYEEEERQRGNFPDRFSGHQFPNYSSELNVNALLLGDSALYLCASSLAGSGSVDYTFGSGTRLTVV.

This rearrangement joins TRBV9 to TRBJ2-1; no reliable D call. Trimming left V 3 bases short and J 0 bases short, with 13 bases between. The CDR3 has 16 residues. Germline CDR1 reads SGDLS; CDR2 reads YYNGEE. The CDR3 sequence is CASSAFAASSYNEQFF. CDR3 bases: TGTGCCAGCAGCGCCTTTGCGGCAAGCTCCTACAATGAGCAGTTCTTC.

This clonotype was seen repeatedly, ten times or more. The germline gene is not matched at one end of the junction; a read error may be the cause. V and J are TRBV6-1 and TRBJ2-5; D uncertain. The CDR3 is 16 residues long. Germline loops: CDR1 MNHNS, CDR2 SASEGT. DNA for the CDR3: TGTGCCAACAGTGTAGTGGGGATGAACGAGAAAGAGACCCAGTACTTC. Protein sequence: CANSVVGMNEKETQYF.

This clonotype occurred many times. The chain couples TRBV7-3 to TRBJ2-7; TRBD2 matches 15 bases. This CDR3 is built from 14 residues. Germline V gene lookup returns CDR1 SGHTA and CDR2 FQGTGA. The V and J ends lost 5 bases and 7 bases, in that order; junction bases with no gene match: 3. In DNA, the CDR3 is TGTGCCAGCAGCAGGGGACTAGCGGGAGGTGAGCAGTACTTC. Amino acid sequence: CASSRGLAGGEQYF.